The 29 T cell receptor beta chains presented below share a single source sample, sequenced in a study of blood T cell repertoires in COVID-19. The repertoire was sequenced with immunoSEQ multiplex PCR; TCRdb's copy has only in-frame clones and lacks some. The top ten clones hold 0.65% to 0.85% of a sample with around 200,000 clones, approximately 91% of them seen once. The source material was peripheral blood. The receptors shown here come from a man aged 35-49 years with acute or convalescent COVID-19.

J is TRBJ2-7 and V is TRBV25-1; TRBD1 matches 7 bases. With V trimmed by 8 bases and J by 5 bases, 3 bases remained unmatched. Germline V gene sequence: CDR1 MGHDK, CDR2 SYGVNS. The CDR3 covers 11 residues. The CDR3 sequence is CASPTGDEQYF. CDR3 DNA: TGTGCCAGCCCCACAGGGGACGAGCAGTACTTC.

V usage is TRBV28 and J usage is TRBJ1-1; no definite D call. The V end lost 2 bases, the J end lost 1 base, and 8 bases lay between the germline ends. The germline V gene encodes CDR1 MDHEN and CDR2 SYDVKM. This CDR3 contains 14 residues. CDR3 loop: CASSLAQTNTEAFF. CDR3 nucleotide sequence: TGTGCCAGCAGTTTAGCACAAACGAACACTGAAGCTTTCTTT.

This clone appeared a few times. The chain joins TRBV28 to TRBJ2-7, with TRBD2 matching over 15 bases. Per the germline V gene, CDR1 is MDHEN and CDR2 is SYDVKM. Trimming removed 2 bases from V and 7 bases from J; junction bases left unmatched: 9. This CDR3 is built from 17 residues. The CDR3 DNA is TGTGCCAGCAGTTTAGCGGGACTAGCGGGAGGCCGCCGGGAGCAGTACTTC. The encoded protein is CASSLAGLAGGRREQYF.

The V and J genes are TRBV7-6 and TRBJ2-6; tentative D call: TRBD1 (6 bases). The germline V gene has CDR1 SGHVS and CDR2 FNYEAQ. V was trimmed by 1 base and J by 0 bases, leaving 13 bases between them. The CDR3 totals 18 residues. As DNA, the CDR3 is TGTGCCAGCAGCTTAGAGCAGGGGTATTCCTCTGGGGCCAACGTCCTGACTTTC. Residues: CASSLEQGYSSGANVLTF. The whole variable domain, filled in from reference TRBV7-6 and TRBJ2-6, reads GAGVSQSPRYKVTKRGQDVALRCDPISGHVSLYWYRQALGQGPEFLTYFNYEAQQDKSGLPNDRFSAERPEGSISTLTIQRTEQRDSAMYRCASSLEQGYSSGANVLTFGAGSRLTVL.

V is TRBV9 and J is TRBJ1-3; no clear D gene. CDR3 length equals 14 residues. Per germline, CDR1 SGDLS and CDR2 YYNGEE. Trimming took off 3 bases at V and 6 bases at J, with 13 bases between the two ends. CDR3 DNA sequence: TGTGCCAGCAGCGCATCGGGGAGGGAAAACACCATATATTTT. This codes for CASSASGRENTIYF.

In DNA, the CDR3 is TGCGCCAGCAGCTCTTCGGAGGGTTTGGATGTAGCTTTCTTT. Amino acids: CASSSSEGLDVAFF. V usage is TRBV5-1 and J usage is TRBJ1-1; D not resolved. This CDR3 is built from 14 residues. Germline CDR1 reads SGHRS; CDR2 reads YFSETQ. Between the trimmed V and J ends, which lost 3 bases and 10 bases, there was a span of 19 bases.

The chain couples TRBV27 to TRBJ2-7; TRBD2 is a possible D gene (5 bases). The CDR3 is 13 amino acids. V lost 3 bases, J lost 3 bases, and 9 bases lay in between. Germline loops: CDR1 MNHEY, CDR2 SMNVEV (reference sequence). The CDR3 is CASSLGSHYEQYF. The CDR3 bases are TGTGCCAGCAGTTTGGGGAGCCACTACGAGCAGTACTTC.

This clone has only one observation. The chain carries TRBV6-1 and TRBJ1-2; no definite D call. The CDR3 sequence is 13 residues long. V lost 8 bases and J lost 6, with 16 bases in between. The germline gives CDR1 MNHNS, CDR2 SASEGT. The chain's CDR3 is CASSIGGFDGYTF. In DNA, the CDR3 is TGTGCCAGCTCCATCGGAGGGTTTGATGGCTACACCTTC.

J is TRBJ1-2 and V is TRBV29-1; TRBD1 matches 9 bases. There are 12 residues in the CDR3. Trimming took 7 bases from V and 4 from J; bases not matched to a gene: 4. The germline V gene encodes CDR1 SQVTM and CDR2 ANQGSEA. The CDR3 reads CSGTGDFYGYTF. In DNA, the CDR3 is TGCAGCGGGACAGGGGACTTCTATGGCTACACCTTC.

The J gene is TRBJ2-1, the V gene TRBV30; TRBD2 matches at 10 bases. V gave up 5 bases and J gave up 12 bases; unmatched junction bases: 7. The length of the CDR3 is 12 residues. The germline CDR1 and CDR2 sequences are GTSNPN and SVGIG (reference sequence). The CDR3 sequence: CAWAFSGGRQFF. In DNA, the CDR3 is TGTGCCTGGGCCTTTAGCGGGGGGAGGCAGTTCTTC.

The V and J genes are TRBV11-1 and TRBJ2-1; D uncertain. Trimming removed 0 bases at V and 7 bases at J, with 4 bases between. Germline assignment: CDR1 SGHAT and CDR2 FQDESV (reference sequence). The CDR3 has 12 amino acids. CDR3 sequence: CASSLAGNEQFF. CDR3 coding DNA: TGTGCCAGCAGCTTAGCCGGGAATGAGCAGTTCTTC.

This sequence joins TRBV28 and TRBJ2-7; possible D gene TRBD1, 5 bases. The V and J ends lost 5 bases and 2 bases respectively, with 16 bases between them. The germline V gene has CDR1 MDHEN and CDR2 SYDVKM. The CDR3 sequence is 15 residues long. CDR3 sequence reads: CASSTPPGQPYEQYF. The CDR3, as DNA: TGTGCCAGCAGTACCCCCCCAGGGCAGCCCTACGAGCAGTACTTC. Variable domain in full (rest from reference TRBV28 and TRBJ2-7): DVKVTQSSRYLVKRTGEKVFLECVQDMDHENMFWYRQDPGLGLRLIYFSYDVKMKEKGDIPEGYSVSREKKERFSLILESASTNQTSMYLCASSTPPGQPYEQYFGPGTRLTVT.

CDR3 DNA sequence: TGTGCCAGCAGGTCCGACAGGGGCGAGCAGTACTTC. Amino acids: CASRSDRGEQYF. The chain carries TRBV2 and TRBJ2-7, with TRBD1 identical over 8 bases. Germline V gene lookup returns CDR1 SNHLY and CDR2 FYNNEI. There are 12 residues in the CDR3. Losses at the gene ends were 6 bases for V and 6 bases for J; bases not matched to a gene: 4.

The V call is TRBV24-1, the J call TRBJ1-5; D is uncertain. The CDR3 spans 14 residues. The V and J ends lost 3 bases and 0 bases respectively, with 5 bases between them. The germline CDR1 and CDR2 sequences are KGHDR and SFDVKD. The CDR3 protein is CATSDGDSNQPQHF. The CDR3 DNA reads as TGTGCCACCAGTGATGGAGATAGCAATCAGCCCCAGCATTTT.

The rearrangement uses TRBV6-6 and TRBJ2-1, with unresolved D. The CDR3 length is 12 residues. The V end was cut by 6 bases, the J end by 5 bases, with 8 bases between. In germline, CDR1 is MNHNY, CDR2 SVGAGI (reference sequence). Written as DNA, the CDR3 is TGTGCCAGCAGCGTATTCGACAATGAGCAGTTCTTC. Its protein product is CASSVFDNEQFF.

The chain employs TRBV20-1 and TRBJ1-2; weak D call: TRBD1 (6 bases). CDR1 and CDR2 (germline): DFQATT, SNEGSKA (reference sequence). Trimming cost V 3 bases and J 5 bases, with 13 bases left between them. The CDR3 runs 13 residues. CDR3 nucleotide sequence: TGCAGTGCTAGTCCCGACAGGACTTATGGCTACACCTTC. Its protein is CSASPDRTYGYTF.

V is TRBV15 and J is TRBJ2-3; 11 bases match TRBD2. V lost 2 bases to trimming and J lost 6 bases; unmatched junction nucleotides: 16. Germline V gene lookup returns CDR1 LNHNV and CDR2 YYDKDF (reference sequence). There are 19 residues in the CDR3. CDR3 bases: TGTGCCACCAGCAGACCTACCGGGACTAGCGGCCCTTGGGGGGATACGCAGTATTTT. Its protein product is CATSRPTGTSGPWGDTQYF.

The genes are TRBV6-2 or TRBV6-3 and TRBJ1-4; D uncertain. Germline CDR1 reads MNHEY; CDR2 reads SVGEGT. This CDR3 spans 16 amino acids. V lost 2 bases and J lost 7, with 17 bases in between. Here the CDR3 reads CASSYELPGLSEKLFF. The DNA for the CDR3 is TGTGCCAGCAGTTACGAGCTACCGGGGTTGAGTGAAAAACTGTTTTTT.

V is TRBV5-1 and J is TRBJ2-7; TRBD1 aligns across 10 bases. The CDR3 is 15 amino acids. V shed 5 bases, J shed 0 bases, and the junction held 5 bases outside the gene matches. Germline CDR1 reads SGHRS; CDR2 reads YFSETQ. The CDR3 region has the DNA TGCGCCAGCAGGGCGGGACAGGGGACCTCCTACGAGCAGTACTTC. Protein product: CASRAGQGTSYEQYF.

The V call is TRBV20-1, the J call TRBJ2-1; D gene uncertain. The CDR3 totals 12 residues. The germline CDR1 and CDR2 sequences are DFQATT and SNEGSKA (reference sequence). The V and J ends lost 3 bases and 6 bases respectively, with 9 bases between them. CDR3 nucleotides: TGCAGTGCTAGTGCGCCGCGCAATGAGCAGTTCTTC. Its translation is CSASAPRNEQFF.

This sequence joins TRBV3-1 (or the pseudogene TRBV3-2) and TRBJ1-5; D gene uncertain. Germline V gene lookup returns CDR1 LGHDT and CDR2 YNNKEL (reference sequence). The germline V and J ends were trimmed by 1 base and 6 bases, with 10 bases remaining between them. This CDR3 has 14 residues. The CDR3: CASSQAGLSQPQHF. CDR3 sequence (DNA): TGTGCCAGCAGCCAAGCGGGGTTGAGTCAGCCCCAGCATTTT.

The J gene is TRBJ2-1, the V gene TRBV7-6; maybe TRBD1 (6 bases). Germline assignment: CDR1 SGHVS and CDR2 FNYEAQ. Trimming left V 5 bases short and J 6 bases short, with 11 bases between. The CDR3 spans 13 residues. CDR3 nucleotides: TGTGCCAGCAGCGCGACAGGTTCCAATGAGCAGTTCTTC. Translating gives CASSATGSNEQFF.

This clone was seen a single time. This rearrangement joins TRBV19 to TRBJ2-5; 7 positions agree with TRBD2. V was clipped by 6 bases and J by 2 bases; unmatched bases: 12. From germline, CDR1 is LNHDA and CDR2 SQIVND (reference sequence). There are 16 residues in the CDR3. The DNA for the CDR3 is TGTGCCAGTAGCGAGGGATCGGGACTAAAGCAAGAGACCCAGTACTTC. It encodes CASSEGSGLKQETQYF. Supplemented by reference TRBV19 and TRBJ2-5, the full variable domain reads DGGITQSPKYLFRKEGQNVTLSCEQNLNHDAMYWYRQDPGQGLRLIYYSQIVNDFQKGDIAEGYSVSREKKESFPLTVTSAQKNPTAFYLCASSEGSGLKQETQYFGPGTRLLVL.

The chain couples TRBV7-2 to TRBJ2-3; D unresolved. This CDR3 comprises 15 residues. Between the trimmed V and J ends, which lost 5 bases and 2 bases, there was a span of 14 bases. Germline CDR1 reads SGHTA; CDR2 reads FQGNSA. CDR3 bases: TGTGCCAGCAGCCAAAACTCACCCCCCACAGATACGCAGTATTTT. This encodes CASSQNSPPTDTQYF. Variable domain in full (rest from reference TRBV7-2 and TRBJ2-3): GAGVSQSPSNKVTEKGKDVELRCDPISGHTALYWYRQSLGQGLEFLIYFQGNSAPDKSGLPSDRFSAERTGGSVSTLTIQRTQQEDSAVYLCASSQNSPPTDTQYFGPGTRLTVL.

This chain joins TRBV7-6 and TRBJ2-7, with 7 bases identical to TRBD1. Per germline, CDR1 SGHVS and CDR2 FNYEAQ. J gave up 2 bases and V 4 bases, and 8 bases lay outside the gene matches. This CDR3 contains 15 residues. The CDR3 DNA is TGTGCCAGCAGCTCGGGACAGACAGGAACCTACGAGCAGTACTTC. Translation: CASSSGQTGTYEQYF. Based on the CDR3 plus reference TRBV7-6 and TRBJ2-7, the full variable domain is GAGVSQSPRYKVTKRGQDVALRCDPISGHVSLYWYRQALGQGPEFLTYFNYEAQQDKSGLPNDRFSAERPEGSISTLTIQRTEQRDSAMYRCASSSGQTGTYEQYFGPGTRLTVT.

This rearrangement joins TRBV7-6 to TRBJ2-2; 8 nucleotides line up with TRBD1. The junction had 4 bases not matched to a gene; V was cut back by 10 bases and J by 0 bases. CDR3 size: 14 residues. Germline V CDR1 and CDR2: SGHVS, FNYEAQ. CDR3: CATGQGPNTGELFF. CDR3 DNA sequence: TGTGCCACCGGACAGGGCCCGAACACCGGGGAGCTGTTTTTT.

This clone was found a few times. The chain employs TRBV6-6 and TRBJ2-3; D is possibly TRBD2 (6 bases). V was clipped by 7 bases and J by 6 bases, with 8 bases between them. Germline CDR1 and CDR2: MNHNY and SVGAGI (reference sequence). This CDR3 spans 11 amino acids. The CDR3 DNA is TGTGCCAGCACGGGGGTTGATACGCAGTATTTT. The encoded protein is CASTGVDTQYF.

V and J are TRBV24-1 and TRBJ2-7, with 7 bases that match TRBD1. Looked up from germline, CDR1 is KGHDR and CDR2 is SFDVKD. The CDR3 extends over 14 amino acids. V lost 4 bases and J lost 2; bases outside the gene matches: 4. The CDR3 is CATSESGQAYEQYF. CDR3 DNA sequence: TGTGCCACCAGTGAAAGCGGACAGGCCTACGAGCAGTACTTC.

The chain carries TRBV30 and TRBJ1-2, with D possibly being TRBD1 (6 bases). Germline V CDR1 and CDR2: GTSNPN, SVGIG (reference sequence). This CDR3 is 18 amino acids long. V lost 2 bases and J 2 bases, leaving 24 bases between the germline ends. The CDR3 here is CAWSPPPGQYSSNYGYTF. The CDR3 bases are TGTGCCTGGAGTCCTCCCCCTGGACAGTATAGTTCAAACTATGGCTACACCTTC. The entire variable domain, with the rest obtained from reference TRBV30 and TRBJ1-2, is as follows: SQTIHQWPATLVQPVGSPLSLECTVEGTSNPNLYWYRQAAGRGLQLLFYSVGIGQISSEVPQNLSASRPQDRQFILSSKKLLLSDSGFYLCAWSPPPGQYSSNYGYTFGSGTRLTVV.